This T cell receptor (beta chain) was captured by sequencing in a study of blood T cells in healthy people across ages. This clonotype came up a few times. The CDR3 is 14 amino acids. Germline lookup yields CDR1 SGHDN and CDR2 FVKESK. Trimming shortened V by 0 bases and J by 8 bases, and 11 bases separated the two germline ends. Sample-barcoded 5' priming and a J-beta primer mix drove a second PCR of roughly 6 to 12 cycles. TCRdb recomputed calls from the 5' RACE reads with MiXCR, one row per CDR3 protein. The sample consists of some 1.4 million distinct CDR3 sequences, approximately 42% of them appearing once.

The sequence came from a woman aged 18-35 years in good health. Specimen: blood. The chain carries TRBV14 and TRBJ2-1; D call uncertain. The CDR3 region has the DNA TGTGCCAGCAGCCAAGATCGTTTCGGGCATGAGCAGTTCTTC. Its translation: CASSQDRFGHEQFF.